The present TCR beta chain was sequenced within a study of persistence of HIV-infected CD4 T cells. Study observations and caveats: Proviral oligoclonality tracked with TCR oligoclonality within the same sorted cells.

The libraries were made with immunoSEQ version 4 in survey mode. The table came from immunoSEQ multiplex PCR; TCRdb's copy has only in-frame clones and leaves some out. Found here are roughly 35,000 clones, around 80% of them singletons; the top ten hold approximately 1.5%. Cells were stimulated with CMV-infected fibroblast lysates at 8.5 to 10 ug/mL. Sorted nonresponding memory CD4+ T cells were CD40L-negative, CD69-negative, CD45RO-high. CD8-depleted PBMCs were stimulated 15 to 20 hours with anti-CD28/CD49d costimulation, CD40-blocking antibody and enfuvirtide. This clone has only a few counts. Its antigen is undetermined. The TCR comes from an adult man with HIV who was CMV-seropositive. Source: CD4+ T cells sorted from PBMCs after 18-hour stimulation, taken from a patient who received antiretroviral therapy.

The CDR3 DNA reads TGTGCCACCTCCCGACAGGCAACCTACAATGAGCAGTTCTTC. It yields the protein CATSRQATYNEQFF. The chain employs TRBV19 and TRBJ2-1, with D possibly matching TRBD1 (6 bases). Trimming shortened V by 10 bases and J by 2 bases, and 15 bases separated the two germline ends. CDR1 is LNHDA, CDR2 SQIVND, per germline (reference sequence). This CDR3 spans 14 amino acids.